The 11 T cell receptor beta chains below come from one sample, sequenced in a study of blood T cell repertoires in COVID-19. Measured with immunoSEQ multiplex PCR; TCRdb has only the in-frame clones, and not every one. The repertoire includes 310,000 or so clones, about nine tenths of them detected once, and about 8.9% sits in the top ten. Sequencing used PBMCs or T cells enriched from blood (not recorded which). The source is a woman under 30 who had recovered from COVID-19.

V gene TRBV11-2 combines with J gene TRBJ2-5, with D possibly TRBD2 on 6 matching bases. The V end lost 0 bases, the J end lost 4 bases, and 12 bases lay between the germline ends. Germline CDR1 is SGHAT and CDR2 is FQNNGV. CDR3 size: 15 residues. In nucleotides, the CDR3 is TGTGCCAGCAGCTTAGAAAGGTTGGGAGGAGAGACCCAGTACTTC. Protein sequence: CASSLERLGGETQYF.

The chain recombines TRBV15 with TRBJ2-5; weak D call: TRBD1 (6 bases). CDR1 LNHNV and CDR2 YYDKDF come from the germline V gene (reference sequence). V lost 3 bases and J lost 0, with 11 bases in between. The CDR3 spans 15 residues. The CDR3 is CATSRGDTHQETQYF. The CDR3 coding sequence is TGTGCCACCAGCAGGGGGGACACTCACCAAGAGACCCAGTACTTC.

The chain recombines TRBV7-9 with TRBJ1-2; 7 bases are a match to TRBD1. There are 13 residues in the CDR3. The junction had 9 bases not matched to a gene; V was cut back by 8 bases and J by 6 bases. Germline V gene lookup returns CDR1 SEHNR and CDR2 FQNEAQ (reference sequence). The CDR3 reads CASVTGQGNGYTF. DNA for the CDR3: TGTGCCAGCGTGACAGGGCAGGGGAATGGCTACACCTTC. Full variable domain (outside the CDR3, taken from reference TRBV7-9 and TRBJ1-2): DTGVSQNPRHKITKRGQNVTFRCDPISEHNRLYWYRQTLGQGPEFLTYFQNEAQLEKSRLLSDRFSAERPKGSFSTLEIQRTEQGDSAMYLCASVTGQGNGYTFGSGTRLTVV.

The chain recombines TRBV29-1 with TRBJ1-2; 7 nucleotides agree with TRBD1. In germline, CDR1 is SQVTM, CDR2 ANQGSEA. The CDR3 is 14 residues long. Unmatched junction bases numbered 7, after V lost 4 bases and J lost 2 bases. The chain's CDR3 is CSVAQGEANYGYTF. The CDR3 bases are TGCAGCGTTGCCCAGGGGGAGGCGAACTATGGCTACACCTTC.

This chain connects TRBV15 to TRBJ2-1; D may be TRBD2 (6 bases). V was shortened by 5 bases and J by 6 bases, with 17 bases between the two germline ends. The length of the CDR3 is 15 residues. Germline CDR1 reads LNHNV; CDR2 reads YYDKDF (reference sequence). CDR3 residues: CATSGGGGRINEQFF. The DNA for the CDR3 is TGTGCCACCAGCGGGGGTGGGGGGAGGATCAATGAGCAGTTCTTC. Variable domain in full (rest from reference TRBV15 and TRBJ2-1): DAMVIQNPRYQVTQFGKPVTLSCSQTLNHNVMYWYQQKSSQAPKLLFHYYDKDFNNEADTPDNFQSRRPNTSFCFLDIRSPGLGDTAMYLCATSGGGGRINEQFFGPGTRLTVL.

The chain carries TRBV3-1 (or the pseudogene TRBV3-2) and TRBJ2-3; 12 bases align to TRBD2. V was pared by 4 bases and J by 0 bases, with 2 bases of the junction left unmatched. The length of the CDR3 is 16 residues. Germline assignment: CDR1 LGHDT and CDR2 YNNKEL (reference sequence). CDR3 nucleotides: TGTGCCAGCAGCCGACTAGCGGGGGCTAGCACAGATACGCAGTATTTT. Translated: CASSRLAGASTDTQYF.

This clone came up a few times. The chain links TRBV25-1 to TRBJ1-4; 8 nucleotides line up with TRBD1. The length of the CDR3 is 13 residues. Germline V lookup: CDR1 MGHDK, CDR2 SYGVNS. The trim removed 8 bases at V and 1 base at J, leaving 0 bases unmatched. The CDR3 region has the DNA TGTGCCAGCGGACAGGGAACTAATGAAAAACTGTTTTTT. Protein sequence: CASGQGTNEKLFF.

The rearrangement joins TRBV4-2 to TRBJ2-1; 10 nucleotides match TRBD2. Germline V gene data show CDR1 as LGHNA and CDR2 as YNFKEQ. V trimming: 1 base; J trimming: 7 bases; junction bases outside the gene matches: 4. The CDR3 has 15 amino acids. This CDR3 is CASSQGSGRANEQFF. CDR3 bases: TGTGCCAGCAGCCAAGGGAGCGGGAGGGCAAATGAGCAGTTCTTC.

This sequence joins TRBV7-2 and TRBJ2-7, with TRBD1 identical over 10 bases. V was pared by 5 bases and J by 2 bases, with 3 bases of the junction left unmatched. This CDR3 has 14 residues. Germline-derived CDR1 and CDR2 are SGHTA and FQGNSA. CDR3 in DNA: TGTGCCAGCAGCCCAGGGACAGGGGCCTACGAGCAGTACTTC. Its translation: CASSPGTGAYEQYF.

The V and J genes are TRBV18 and TRBJ1-4, with 8 bases lining up with TRBD1. The CDR3 runs to 14 residues. Per the germline V gene, CDR1 is KGHSH and CDR2 is LQKENI. Trimming removed 4 bases from V and 5 bases from J; junction bases left unmatched: 3. CDR3 in DNA: TGTGCCAGCTCACGGACAGGGCGGAATGAAAAACTGTTTTTT. It codes for CASSRTGRNEKLFF.

The V call is TRBV7-8, the J call TRBJ1-1; weak D call: TRBD1 (5 bases). Germline CDR1 and CDR2: SGHVS and FQNEAQ. V was cut by 2 bases and J by 0 bases, with 16 bases left in between. This CDR3 region has 17 residues. CDR3 sequence: CASSLSISRVLNTEAFF. The CDR3 DNA is TGTGCCAGCAGCTTATCTATTAGCAGGGTATTGAACACTGAAGCTTTCTTT.